Sequencing of this T cell receptor (beta chain) was carried out in a study of blood T cell repertoires in COVID-19. V lost 0 bases to trimming and J lost 1 base; unmatched junction nucleotides: 0. Per the germline V gene, CDR1 is SGHNT and CDR2 is YYREEE (reference sequence). This CDR3 region has 14 residues. To note about this clone: The sample contains more than one DNA sequence encoding this CDR3.

The data were produced by immunoSEQ multiplex PCR, yet TCRdb's version contains in-frame clones alone and is incomplete. The top ten hold 4% to 6% of the sample, which has more than 200,000 clones, roughly 82% seen once. This receptor was obtained from a woman of 80 years or more with active or convalescent COVID-19. The chain carries TRBV5-4 and TRBJ2-5; 7 bases map to TRBD2. The sequenced sample consisted of peripheral blood. The CDR3 spells CASSLAGGQETQYF. The CDR3 DNA reads TGTGCCAGCAGCTTGGCGGGAGGCCAAGAGACCCAGTACTTC. The full variable domain, its missing parts supplied by reference TRBV5-4 and TRBJ2-5, is ETGVTQSPTHLIKTRGQQVTLRCSSQSGHNTVSWYQQALGQGPQFIFQYYREEENGRGNFPPRFSGLQFPNYSSELNVNALELDDSALYLCASSLAGGQETQYFGPGTRLLVL.